The 23 T cell receptor beta chains below all came from one sample that was sequenced in a study of cytomegalovirus exposure and HLA in healthy donors. Primers for the PCR totalled 60 Vbeta and 13 Jbeta. The table came from immunoSEQ multiplex PCR; TCRdb's copy has only in-frame clones and leaves some out. The sample contains 90,000 to 140,000 clones, around 75% of which appear only once. The sequencing input was PBMCs. The receptors shown here come from a man aged 25 to 40 in good health and CMV-seropositive.

About this clone itself: Different DNA sequences within this sample yield the same CDR3. The chain has TRBV5-1 and TRBJ2-5, with TRBD1 matching 9 bases. V shed 4 bases and J 5 bases; nucleotides not matched to a gene: 6. There are 14 residues in the CDR3. CDR1 and CDR2 from the germline V gene are SGHRS and YFSETQ. CDR3 in DNA: TGCGCCAGCAGCCCGGACAGGGGCGGGGAGACCCAGTACTTC. Translation gives CASSPDRGGETQYF.

This clone has just a few counts. The gene calls are TRBV6-5 and TRBJ2-5; 10 bases are a match to TRBD1. The J call may not be correct, given that the DNA end is closer to TRBJ2-7. CDR3 length: 15 residues. CDR1 and CDR2 (germline): MNHEY, SVGAGI. The CDR3 region has the DNA TGTGCCAGCAGTTACTCGGGGACAGGGGTCTACGAGCAGTACTTC. Residues: CASSYSGTGVYEQYF.

In DNA, the CDR3 is TGTGCCAGCAGCCCCGAGACAGGGAGTGGAAACACCATATATTTT. Its translation: CASSPETGSGNTIYF. The chain joins TRBV9 to TRBJ1-3, with 7 bases matching TRBD1. With 4 bases clipped from V and 3 bases from J, the junction kept 7 bases outside the gene matches. The CDR3 runs to 15 residues. Germline-derived CDR1 and CDR2 are SGDLS and YYNGEE. Variable domain in full (rest from reference TRBV9 and TRBJ1-3): DSGVTQTPKHLITATGQRVTLRCSPRSGDLSVYWYQQSLDQGLQFLIQYYNGEERAKGNILERFSAQQFPDLHSELNLSSLELGDSALYFCASSPETGSGNTIYFGEGSWLTVV.

The chain has TRBV23-1 and TRBJ1-2, with D unresolved. TRBV23-1 is treated as an ORF (open reading frame) with a function not yet certain. V dropped 2 bases and J dropped 7 bases, with 20 bases sitting between them. CDR3 length: 16 amino acids. The DNA for the CDR3 is TGCGCCAGCAGTCAAGAATCCCTCGCCCCCAGTTGTGGCTACACCTTC. Amino acids: CASSQESLAPSCGYTF.

The chain employs TRBV7-9 and TRBJ1-1; D uncertain. The CDR3 covers 14 residues. Germline values: CDR1 SEHNR, CDR2 FQNEAQ (reference sequence). Trimming pared 2 bases from V and 6 bases from J, leaving 13 bases between. The DNA of the CDR3 is TGTGCCAGCAGCTTACCACTGGTGGTAGCTGAAGCTTTCTTT. It translates to CASSLPLVVAEAFF. Drawing the rest from reference TRBV7-9 and TRBJ1-1, the complete variable domain is DTGVSQNPRHKITKRGQNVTFRCDPISEHNRLYWYRQTLGQGPEFLTYFQNEAQLEKSRLLSDRFSAERPKGSFSTLEIQRTEQGDSAMYLCASSLPLVVAEAFFGQGTRLTVV.

This clone showed up just once. This rearrangement joins TRBV19 to TRBJ1-5; D gene ambiguous. Germline-derived CDR1 and CDR2 are LNHDA and SQIVND (reference sequence). CDR3 size: 13 residues. Trimming shortened V by 8 bases and J by 2 bases, and 10 bases separated the two germline ends. CDR3 protein: CASSQLGNQPQHF. The CDR3 bases are TGTGCCAGTTCACAGCTGGGCAATCAGCCCCAGCATTTT.

The genes are TRBV7-9 and TRBJ1-2, with D tentatively TRBD1 (5 bases). The CDR3 length is 14 residues. Germline CDR1 and CDR2: SEHNR and FQNEAQ (reference sequence). Trimming stripped 5 bases from V and 4 bases from J, with 14 bases between. The CDR3: CASSEDNLGYGYTF. CDR3 DNA sequence: TGTGCCAGCAGCGAGGACAACTTGGGCTATGGCTACACCTTC.

The rearrangement joins TRBV19 to TRBJ2-1; TRBD2 matches at 10 bases. V lost 7 bases to trimming and J lost 9 bases; unmatched junction nucleotides: 12. Germline V gene data show CDR1 as LNHDA and CDR2 as SQIVND (reference sequence). The CDR3 totals 15 residues. This chain's CDR3 is CASTGFQRGGPEQFF. The CDR3 nucleotides read TGTGCCAGTACCGGTTTCCAGCGGGGGGGCCCTGAGCAGTTCTTC.

This clone was recorded once. A junction end diverges from the germline sequence, so it may reflect a read error. This chain links TRBV27 with TRBJ2-7, with 7 positions matching TRBD2. The length of the CDR3 is 13 residues. CDR1 and CDR2 from the germline V gene are MNHEY and SMNVEV (reference sequence). The CDR3 DNA follows: TGTGCCAGCAGTTTACGCTATGCGGGGGAAGTCGACTTC. As protein: CASSLRYAGEVDF.

The rearrangement uses TRBV14 and TRBJ2-2; 12 nucleotides line up with TRBD2. The germline gives CDR1 SGHDN, CDR2 FVKESK. V dropped 2 bases and J dropped 1; count of bases not matched to a gene: 5. The length of the CDR3 is 18 residues. DNA for the CDR3: TGTGCCAGCAGCCAAAGACTAGCGGGGGCCTTGAACACCGGGGAGCTGTTTTTT. Its protein is CASSQRLAGALNTGELFF.

The chain recombines TRBV5-3 with TRBJ1-2, with TRBD1 identical over 9 bases. TRBV5-3 carries the ORF label, with uncertain function. This CDR3 spans 15 amino acids. The ends lost 4 bases at V and 4 bases at J; junction bases unmatched: 8. The CDR3 DNA is TGTGCCAGAAGCCTCCGGACAGGGGAAACCTATGGCTACACCTTC. Its protein product is CARSLRTGETYGYTF.

The genes are TRBV7-9 and TRBJ2-1; no firm D call. The CDR3 has 12 amino acids. Per the germline V gene, CDR1 is SEHNR and CDR2 is FQNEAQ (reference sequence). CDR3 in DNA: TGTGCATTCAGCGTCTCCTACAATGAGCAGTTCTTC. Protein product: CAFSVSYNEQFF.

The chain joins TRBV7-2 to TRBJ2-2; 7 bases fit TRBD2. The CDR3 is made up of 15 amino acids. Trimming removed 5 bases from V and 5 bases from J; junction bases left unmatched: 8. Germline V gene sequence: CDR1 SGHTA, CDR2 FQGNSA. CDR3 coding DNA: TGTGCCAGCAGCCCGCCGGGACTATGGACCGGGGAGCTGTTTTTT. Residues: CASSPPGLWTGELFF.

The genes are TRBV10-1 and TRBJ2-5; 12 bases match TRBD2. The CDR3 length is 17 residues. Unmatched junction bases numbered 13, after V lost 4 bases and J lost 7 bases. Germline-derived CDR1 and CDR2 are WNHNN and SYGVQD (reference sequence). The CDR3: CASSGRGASGGAGTQYF. As DNA, the CDR3 is TGCGCCAGCAGTGGGCGAGGGGCTAGCGGGGGGGCGGGGACCCAGTACTTC.

V and J are TRBV7-6 and TRBJ1-5; D may be TRBD1 (6 bases). Between the trimmed V and J ends, which lost 1 base and 1 base, there was a span of 14 bases. CDR3 length: 17 residues. Germline CDR1 and CDR2: SGHVS and FNYEAQ. The DNA of the CDR3 is TGTGCCAGCAGCTTAGAAGCGGCAGGGGCCAGCAATCAGCCCCAGCATTTT. Its protein product is CASSLEAAGASNQPQHF.

The chain couples TRBV10-1 to TRBJ1-2; D gene unclear. CDR3 length: 13 residues. V dropped 2 bases and J dropped 4 bases, with 8 bases sitting between them. The germline gives CDR1 WNHNN, CDR2 SYGVQD (reference sequence). The CDR3 coding sequence is TGCGCCAGCAGTGAGATGCGATTCTATGGCTACACCTTC. Protein product: CASSEMRFYGYTF.

The gene calls are TRBV5-1 and TRBJ1-1; TRBD1 matches 9 bases. CDR1 is SGHRS, CDR2 YFSETQ, per germline. This CDR3 is built from 16 residues. The V and J ends lost 5 bases and 1 base, in that order; junction bases with no gene match: 9. In nucleotides, the CDR3 is TGCGCCAGCAGGTTAGGCCCGGGACAGGGGAACACTGAAGCTTTCTTT. Protein: CASRLGPGQGNTEAFF.

The chain is built from TRBV9 and TRBJ2-3, with 9 nucleotides matching TRBD2. The CDR3 covers 15 residues. The germline V gene encodes CDR1 SGDLS and CDR2 YYNGEE. J lost 7 bases, V lost 0 bases, and 6 bases had no gene match. For the CDR3, the DNA is TGTGCCAGCAGCGTAGGAGAGCGGGGGGTTTATACGCAGTATTTT. Protein product: CASSVGERGVYTQYF. The full variable domain, with the rest looked up from reference TRBV9 and TRBJ2-3, is DSGVTQTPKHLITATGQRVTLRCSPRSGDLSVYWYQQSLDQGLQFLIQYYNGEERAKGNILERFSAQQFPDLHSELNLSSLELGDSALYFCASSVGERGVYTQYFGPGTRLTVL.

V gene TRBV7-2 combines with J gene TRBJ2-2; D unresolved. Trimming shortened V by 5 bases and J by 4 bases, and 8 bases separated the two germline ends. The CDR3 extends over 13 amino acids. The germline gives CDR1 SGHTA, CDR2 FQGNSA. The CDR3: CASSPHGTGELFF. DNA of the CDR3: TGTGCCAGCAGCCCACATGGCACCGGGGAGCTGTTTTTT.

The V and J genes are TRBV5-1 and TRBJ1-2; no clear D gene. V lost 6 bases and J lost 4, with 16 bases in between. Germline CDR1 and CDR2: SGHRS and YFSETQ. CDR3 length: 14 residues. The CDR3 sequence is CASTDLDLSYGYTF. Written as DNA, the CDR3 is TGCGCCAGCACCGACCTGGACTTAAGCTATGGCTACACCTTC.

CDR3 region: CAIRDEGPYEQYF. The CDR3, as DNA: TGTGCCATCAGGGACGAGGGTCCCTACGAGCAGTACTTC. The chain is built from TRBV10-3 and TRBJ2-7; the D gene is possibly TRBD2 (5 bases). The V and J ends lost 6 bases and 2 bases respectively, with 11 bases between them. Germline V gene sequence: CDR1 ENHRY, CDR2 SYGVKD. This CDR3 is 13 amino acids long.

V gene TRBV28 combines with J gene TRBJ2-5; 7 nucleotides align to TRBD1. Looked up from germline, CDR1 is MDHEN and CDR2 is SYDVKM. This CDR3 spans 15 amino acids. Trimming cost V 5 bases and J 2 bases; bases outside gene matches: 8. DNA of the CDR3: TGTGCCAGCAGTCAATTACAGGGGACGCAAGAGACCCAGTACTTC. Translation: CASSQLQGTQETQYF.

The rearrangement joins TRBV5-4 to TRBJ2-6; D call uncertain. V was clipped by 0 bases and J by 0 bases, with 4 bases between them. The CDR3 length is 15 residues. Germline CDR1 SGHNT, CDR2 YYREEE (reference sequence). Here the CDR3 reads CASSLGLSGANVLTF. CDR3 in DNA: TGTGCCAGCAGCTTGGGGCTCTCTGGGGCCAACGTCCTGACTTTC.